These T cell receptor beta chains were read from a single sample in a study of identical twins. Each CDR3 protein gets one entry after TCRdb re-called the 5' RACE reads with MiXCR. The profile covers approximately 680,000 distinct CDR3 sequences, with under 8.5% appearing a single time and 1.5% to 2% taken by the ten largest. This same sample was also part of a study on yellow fever vaccine responses in identical twins.

Material for sequencing was PBMCs. These receptors all stem from a woman aged 18-29 years in good health. The conserved cysteine and the conserved F or W are not part of the CDR3 here. The order of the fields is D gene, J gene, V gene, CDR3 protein. A D gene is named only where the DNA matches it firmly.

D gene: .; J gene: TRBJ2-2; V gene: TRBV5-1; CDR3 protein: ASSLDRPSTGELF
D gene: TRBD1; J gene: TRBJ1-1; V gene: TRBV15; CDR3 protein: ATRELTGTGHLNTEAF
D gene: .; J gene: TRBJ2-1; V gene: TRBV12-3/TRBV12-4; CDR3 protein: ASSVRRNEQF
D gene: TRBD1; J gene: TRBJ2-5; V gene: TRBV27; CDR3 protein: ASSLRGGTGKKTQY
D gene: TRBD1; J gene: TRBJ2-7; V gene: TRBV7-9; CDR3 protein: ASSSDRGVHEQY
D gene: .; J gene: TRBJ2-1; V gene: TRBV7-9; CDR3 protein: ASSLVSGDTSRDEQF
D gene: TRBD2; J gene: TRBJ2-1; V gene: TRBV15; CDR3 protein: ATSRDRGGEAYNEQF
D gene: .; J gene: TRBJ2-1; V gene: TRBV3-1; CDR3 protein: ASSQEWGLDEQF
D gene: TRBD1; J gene: TRBJ2-1; V gene: TRBV15; CDR3 protein: ATSRDRVSYNEQF
D gene: TRBD1; J gene: TRBJ2-5; V gene: TRBV12-3/TRBV12-4; CDR3 protein: ASRKTGGSQTQY
D gene: .; J gene: TRBJ2-3; V gene: TRBV7-2; CDR3 protein: ASRSRPIGTDTQY
D gene: .; J gene: TRBJ2-3; V gene: TRBV7-9; CDR3 protein: ASSHAQSTDTQY
D gene: .; J gene: TRBJ2-5; V gene: TRBV7-8; CDR3 protein: ASSLALAMETQY
D gene: TRBD2; J gene: TRBJ2-3; V gene: TRBV20-1; CDR3 protein: SATGLAGVSDTQY
D gene: .; J gene: TRBJ1-5; V gene: TRBV6-5; CDR3 protein: ASTFGPWNSNQPQH
D gene: .; J gene: TRBJ2-1; V gene: TRBV15; CDR3 protein: ATSRDIAYYNEQF
D gene: .; J gene: TRBJ2-5; V gene: TRBV5-1; CDR3 protein: ASSLRGNQETQY
D gene: .; J gene: TRBJ2-7; V gene: TRBV6-1; CDR3 protein: ASSEAGHSLEQY
D gene: TRBD2; J gene: TRBJ2-1; V gene: TRBV20-1; CDR3 protein: SAPSGIEQF
D gene: TRBD1; J gene: TRBJ1-2; V gene: TRBV20-1; CDR3 protein: SASVDRAYGYT
D gene: .; J gene: TRBJ2-2; V gene: TRBV5-1; CDR3 protein: ASSLKGTGELF
D gene: .; J gene: TRBJ1-5; V gene: TRBV12-3/TRBV12-4; CDR3 protein: ASSQGPGGSQPQH
D gene: .; J gene: TRBJ2-1; V gene: TRBV20-1; CDR3 protein: SARDRGSVSYNEQF
D gene: TRBD2; J gene: TRBJ2-5; V gene: TRBV19; CDR3 protein: ASSILAGGGETQY
D gene: .; J gene: TRBJ2-1; V gene: TRBV7-7; CDR3 protein: ASSLDLTLYNEQF
D gene: .; J gene: TRBJ1-5; V gene: TRBV20-1; CDR3 protein: SAQAAGGGNQPQH